This TCR beta chain was identified during a study of identifying expanded T cells in peripheral blood. No infections or other immune events were documented during collection. The germline V and J ends were trimmed by 2 bases and 0 bases, with 10 bases remaining between them. This CDR3 has 15 residues. Germline V gene data show CDR1 as SEHNR and CDR2 as FQNEAQ (reference sequence). This table comes from immunoSEQ multiplex PCR, and its TCRdb copy is limited to in-frame clones, with some not included. Among approximately 86,000 clones listed, about 85% were seen once. The material sequenced was blood. The V and J genes are TRBV7-9 and TRBJ1-2; the D gene is possibly TRBD1 (5 bases). This sequence was found in a person between 18 and 75 years old in good health. The CDR3 DNA sequence: TGTGCCAGCAGCTTATCCCAGGGAGCTAACTATGGCTACACCTTC. Translating gives CASSLSQGANYGYTF. Full variable domain (outside the CDR3, taken from reference TRBV7-9 and TRBJ1-2): DTGVSQNPRHKITKRGQNVTFRCDPISEHNRLYWYRQTLGQGPEFLTYFQNEAQLEKSRLLSDRFSAERPKGSFSTLEIQRTEQGDSAMYLCASSLSQGANYGYTFGSGTRLTVV.